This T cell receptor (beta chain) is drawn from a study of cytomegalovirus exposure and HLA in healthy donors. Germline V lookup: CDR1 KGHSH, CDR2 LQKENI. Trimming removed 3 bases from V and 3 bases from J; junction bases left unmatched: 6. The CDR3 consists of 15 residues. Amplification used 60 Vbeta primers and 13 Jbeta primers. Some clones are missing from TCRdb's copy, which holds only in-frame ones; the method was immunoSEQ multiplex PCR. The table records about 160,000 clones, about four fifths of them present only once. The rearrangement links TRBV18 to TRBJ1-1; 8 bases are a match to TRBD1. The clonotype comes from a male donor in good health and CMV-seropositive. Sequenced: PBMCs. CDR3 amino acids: CASSPNRGLDTEAFF. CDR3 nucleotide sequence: TGTGCCAGCTCACCGAACAGGGGGTTGGACACTGAAGCTTTCTTT. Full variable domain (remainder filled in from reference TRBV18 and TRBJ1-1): NAGVMQNPRHLVRRRGQEARLRCSPMKGHSHVYWYRQLPEEGLKFMVYLQKENIIDESGMPKERFSAEFPKEGPSILRIQQVVRGDSAAYFCASSPNRGLDTEAFFGQGTRLTVV.